The rows below give T cell receptor beta chains drawn from one sample of a study of CD8 T cells in Susac syndrome. TCRdb re-called the immunoSEQ multiplex PCR reads through MiXCR, storing one row per CDR3 protein. The table has about 66,000 distinct CDR3 sequences, 94% seen once. Sequencing was done on a sample of CD8+ T cells from PBMCs. The receptors here all came from a human donor with multiple sclerosis. CDR3s include the opening cysteine and the closing phenylalanine or tryptophan. D genes are given only for firm matches. Clone size is shown for a subset of rows, as once, few, many or a class of expanded clone.

v_call: TRBV15; clone_size: -; d_call: TRBD2; j_call: TRBJ2-1; cdr3_aa: CATSSQKLAGAPNEQFF; cdr3_nt: TGTGCCACCAGCAGCCAGAAACTAGCGGGAGCTCCCAATGAGCAGTTCTTC
v_call: TRBV3-1; clone_size: -; d_call: TRBD2; j_call: TRBJ2-5; cdr3_aa: CASSQDLFPSGNQETQYF; cdr3_nt: TGTGCCAGCAGCCAAGATCTTTTCCCTAGCGGGAACCAAGAGACCCAGTACTTC
v_call: TRBV6-2/TRBV6-3; clone_size: -; d_call: TRBD1; j_call: TRBJ1-5; cdr3_aa: CASSVPGQGTYQPQHF; cdr3_nt: TGTGCCAGCAGTGTACCGGGACAGGGAACGTATCAGCCCCAGCATTTT
v_call: TRBV7-3; clone_size: -; d_call: -; j_call: TRBJ2-2; cdr3_aa: CASSLRDANTGELFF; cdr3_nt: TGTGCCAGCAGCTTACGGGACGCGAACACCGGGGAGCTGTTTTTT
v_call: TRBV19; clone_size: -; d_call: -; j_call: TRBJ2-1; cdr3_aa: CASSTSAPYNEQFF; cdr3_nt: TGTGCCAGTAGTACCTCGGCCCCGTACAATGAGCAGTTCTTC
v_call: TRBV20-1; clone_size: -; d_call: -; j_call: TRBJ2-7; cdr3_aa: CSARDLGGSYEQYF; cdr3_nt: TGCAGTGCTAGAGACCTTGGCGGTTCCTACGAGCAGTACTTC
v_call: TRBV5-1; clone_size: -; d_call: -; j_call: TRBJ2-7; cdr3_aa: CASSEGPPYEQYF; cdr3_nt: TGCGCCAGCAGTGAAGGGCCCCCCTACGAGCAGTACTTC
v_call: TRBV24-1; clone_size: few; d_call: -; j_call: TRBJ2-5; cdr3_aa: CATRDGETQYF; cdr3_nt: TGTGCCACCAGAGACGGGGAGACCCAGTACTTC
v_call: TRBV5-1; clone_size: -; d_call: -; j_call: TRBJ2-7; cdr3_aa: CASSFSSDEQYF; cdr3_nt: TGCGCCAGCAGCTTTTCTTCCGACGAGCAGTACTTC
v_call: TRBV7-9; clone_size: -; d_call: -; j_call: TRBJ1-3; cdr3_aa: CAGASPQTGNTIYF; cdr3_nt: TGTGCCGGAGCCAGCCCGCAGACTGGAAACACCATATATTTT
v_call: TRBV9; clone_size: -; d_call: TRBD2; j_call: TRBJ2-5; cdr3_aa: CASSEGLKETQYF; cdr3_nt: TGTGCCAGCAGCGAGGGACTAAAAGAGACCCAGTACTTC
v_call: TRBV12-3/TRBV12-4; clone_size: -; d_call: -; j_call: TRBJ1-1; cdr3_aa: CASSIDPNTEAFF; cdr3_nt: TGTGCCAGCAGCATAGACCCGAACACTGAAGCTTTCTTT
v_call: TRBV27; clone_size: -; d_call: -; j_call: TRBJ1-5; cdr3_aa: CASSAYHSSNQPQHF; cdr3_nt: TGTGCCAGCAGTGCGTACCATTCTAGCAATCAGCCCCAGCATTTT
v_call: TRBV15; clone_size: -; d_call: TRBD1; j_call: TRBJ1-3; cdr3_aa: CATSEDRDTGNTIYF; cdr3_nt: TGTGCCACCAGCGAAGACAGGGATACTGGAAACACCATATATTTT
v_call: TRBV7-6; clone_size: -; d_call: -; j_call: TRBJ2-7; cdr3_aa: CASSLDRTYEQYF; cdr3_nt: TGTGCCAGCAGCCTGGACAGAACCTACGAGCAGTACTTC
v_call: TRBV5-4; clone_size: -; d_call: -; j_call: TRBJ2-1; cdr3_aa: CASSDNNEQFF; cdr3_nt: TGTGCCAGCAGCGACAACAATGAGCAGTTCTTC